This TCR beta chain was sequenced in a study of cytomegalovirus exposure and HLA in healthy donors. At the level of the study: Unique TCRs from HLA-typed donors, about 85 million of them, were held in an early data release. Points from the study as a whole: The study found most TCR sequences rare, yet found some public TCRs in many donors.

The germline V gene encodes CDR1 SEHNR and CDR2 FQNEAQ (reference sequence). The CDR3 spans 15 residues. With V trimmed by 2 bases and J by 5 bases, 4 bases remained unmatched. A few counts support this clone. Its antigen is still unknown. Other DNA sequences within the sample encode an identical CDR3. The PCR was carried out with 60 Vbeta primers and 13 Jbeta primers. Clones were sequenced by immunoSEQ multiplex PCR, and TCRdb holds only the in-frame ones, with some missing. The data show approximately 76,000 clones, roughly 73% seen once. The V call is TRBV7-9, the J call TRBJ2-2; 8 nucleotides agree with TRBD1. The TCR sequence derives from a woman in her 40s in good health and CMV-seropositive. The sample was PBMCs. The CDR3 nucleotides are TGTGCCAGCAGCTTATCAGGGGGCTCTACCGGGGAGCTGTTTTTT. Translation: CASSLSGGSTGELFF.